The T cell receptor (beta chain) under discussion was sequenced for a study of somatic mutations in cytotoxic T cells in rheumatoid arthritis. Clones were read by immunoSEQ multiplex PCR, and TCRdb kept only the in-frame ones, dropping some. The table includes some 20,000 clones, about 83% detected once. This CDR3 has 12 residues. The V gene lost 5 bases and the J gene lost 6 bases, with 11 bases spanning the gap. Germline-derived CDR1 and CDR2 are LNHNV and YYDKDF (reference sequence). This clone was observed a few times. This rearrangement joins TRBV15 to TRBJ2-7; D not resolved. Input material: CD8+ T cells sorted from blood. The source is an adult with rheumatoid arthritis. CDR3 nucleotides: TGTGCCACCAGCGGGTGGGGAAGCGAGCAGTACTTC. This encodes CATSGWGSEQYF.